The T cell receptor (beta chain) described here comes from a study of blood T cell repertoires in COVID-19. Each participant's cohort was designated according to participant-reported clinical history. TCRdb's copy holds only in-frame clones and misses some; the assay was immunoSEQ multiplex PCR. The sample yields approximately 270,000 clones, approximately 85% seen once. The CDR3 runs to 12 residues. Trimming took 10 bases from V and 4 from J, leaving 11 bases between them. Germline CDR1 and CDR2: MNHEY and SMNVEV (reference sequence). The sequencing sample was made of PBMCs or T cells enriched from blood (not recorded which). The V gene is TRBV27, the J gene TRBJ2-1; D is undetermined. The sequence derives from a woman aged 45-60 years who had recovered from COVID-19. The CDR3, as DNA: TGTGCCACACGTTCACGGTACAATGAGCAGTTCTTC. Translating it yields CATRSRYNEQFF.